Following are 11 T cell receptor beta chains from one sample sequenced in a study of glioma-infiltrating T cells after dendritic cell vaccination. This table comes from immunoSEQ multiplex PCR, and its TCRdb copy is limited to in-frame clones, with some not included. This table holds roughly 85,000 clones, roughly 85% found once. As for time point: after dendritic cell vaccination, including at tumor progression/relapse. Sequenced here: blood, sampled after dendritic cell vaccination. These receptors were taken from a human donor with glioblastoma.

The chain combines TRBV5-1 with TRBJ1-5; TRBD1 agrees at 9 bases. The ends lost 3 bases at V and 2 bases at J; junction bases unmatched: 6. The CDR3 is made up of 16 amino acids. The germline V gene has CDR1 SGHRS and CDR2 YFSETQ. DNA for the CDR3: TGCGCCAGCAGCTCAAGGACAGGGGCGCGCAATCAGCCCCAGCATTTT. This codes for CASSSRTGARNQPQHF.

This sequence joins TRBV4-1 and TRBJ2-1, with 9 bases that match TRBD1. Per germline, CDR1 MGHRA and CDR2 YSYEKL. With 4 bases clipped from V and 6 bases from J, the junction kept 10 bases outside the gene matches. This CDR3 region has 16 residues. Here the CDR3 reads CASSPIRTGAINEQFF. The CDR3 nucleotides are TGCGCCAGCAGCCCGATCCGGACAGGGGCGATCAATGAGCAGTTCTTC.

V gene TRBV11-3 combines with J gene TRBJ2-1; TRBD2 might be the D (5 bases). The CDR3 is 13 residues long. Germline V lookup: CDR1 SGHNT, CDR2 YENEEA. Trimming took off 4 bases at V and 7 bases at J, with 11 bases between the two ends. CDR3 in DNA: TGTGCCAGCAGCTCAGATTCGGGGAATGAGCAGTTCTTC. This gives the protein CASSSDSGNEQFF.

V gene TRBV19 combines with J gene TRBJ1-5; a possible D gene is TRBD1 (6 bases). V shed 0 bases and J shed 6 bases, with 9 bases lying between them. The germline gives CDR1 LNHDA, CDR2 SQIVND (reference sequence). The length of the CDR3 is 14 residues. CDR3 bases: TGTGCCAGTAGTATAGACAGGGGTGGTCAGCCCCAGCATTTT. Translating gives CASSIDRGGQPQHF.

The sample holds a few counts of this clone. The chain combines TRBV5-1 with TRBJ2-3, with D hard to call. This CDR3 is 14 amino acids long. Trimming cost V 5 bases and J 3 bases, with 13 bases left between them. The V gene's germline CDR1 is SGHRS and CDR2 YFSETQ. CDR3 DNA: TGCGCCAGCAGGATGCAGGTAACGACAGATACGCAGTATTTT. Its translation is CASRMQVTTDTQYF. Full variable domain (missing parts from reference TRBV5-1 and TRBJ2-3): KAGVTQTPRYLIKTRGQQVTLSCSPISGHRSVSWYQQTPGQGLQFLFEYFSETQRNKGNFPGRFSGRQFSNSRSEMNVSTLELGDSALYLCASRMQVTTDTQYFGPGTRLTVL.

The chain carries TRBV5-1 and TRBJ2-7; D is possibly TRBD2 (5 bases). CDR1 is SGHRS, CDR2 YFSETQ, per germline. CDR3 size: 17 residues. Trimming took 5 bases from V and 0 from J, leaving 21 bases between them. The CDR3 nucleotides read TGCGCCAGCAGATCGAACGCGAGGGCTCTCGGCTCCTACGAGCAGTACTTC. It translates to CASRSNARALGSYEQYF.

The rearrangement uses TRBV6-6 and TRBJ2-3; 9 bases line up with TRBD1. V lost 6 bases and J lost 4; bases outside the gene matches: 8. CDR1 and CDR2 (germline): MNHNY, SVGAGI (reference sequence). CDR3 length: 15 amino acids. The CDR3 nucleotides read TGTGCCAGCAGCCGGGGACAGGGATGGTCAGATACGCAGTATTTT. It codes for CASSRGQGWSDTQYF.

The J gene is TRBJ2-2, the V gene TRBV5-1; 11 nucleotides align to TRBD2. The germline gives CDR1 SGHRS, CDR2 YFSETQ. The CDR3 contains 20 residues. J was trimmed by 4 bases and V by 4 bases; bases with no gene match: 18. CDR3 region: CASSPLKVAGGFKSTGELFF. For the CDR3, the DNA is TGCGCCAGCAGCCCGTTGAAGGTAGCGGGAGGGTTTAAGAGCACCGGGGAGCTGTTTTTT.

The rearrangement links TRBV7-9 to TRBJ2-3; unclear D gene. Germline V gene lookup returns CDR1 SEHNR and CDR2 FQNEAQ (reference sequence). V lost 8 bases to trimming and J lost 1 base, with 7 bases between them. The CDR3 is made up of 12 amino acids. CDR3 region: CASEVGTDTQYF. CDR3 DNA: TGTGCCAGCGAGGTGGGCACAGATACGCAGTATTTT.

CDR3 coding DNA: TGTGCCAGCAGCTTAGTTGGCAAACCCCAAGAGACCCAGTACTTC. It translates to CASSLVGKPQETQYF. The chain couples TRBV7-7 to TRBJ2-5; no clear D. Germline CDR1 is SSHAT and CDR2 is FNYEAQ (reference sequence). Trimming took 1 base from V and 1 from J, leaving 10 bases between them. This CDR3 region has 15 residues.

This rearrangement joins TRBV6-5 to TRBJ2-7, with 7 bases aligning to TRBD1. CDR1 and CDR2 (germline): MNHEY, SVGAGI. The length of the CDR3 is 16 residues. J was trimmed by 4 bases and V by 0 bases; bases with no gene match: 9. The CDR3 is CASSYSPVGGRYEQYF. CDR3 DNA: TGTGCCAGCAGTTACTCGCCCGTAGGGGGCAGGTACGAGCAGTACTTC.